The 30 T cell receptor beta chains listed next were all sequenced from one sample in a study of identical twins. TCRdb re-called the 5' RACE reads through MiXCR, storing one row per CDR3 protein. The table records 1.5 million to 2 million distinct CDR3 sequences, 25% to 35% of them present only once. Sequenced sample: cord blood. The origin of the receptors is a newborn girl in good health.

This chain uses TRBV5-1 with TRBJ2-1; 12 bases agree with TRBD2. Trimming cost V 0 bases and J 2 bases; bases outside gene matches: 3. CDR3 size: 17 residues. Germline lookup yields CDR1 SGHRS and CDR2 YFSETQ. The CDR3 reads CASSLETSGSAYNEQFF. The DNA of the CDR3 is TGCGCCAGCAGCTTGGAGACTAGCGGGAGTGCCTACAATGAGCAGTTCTTC.

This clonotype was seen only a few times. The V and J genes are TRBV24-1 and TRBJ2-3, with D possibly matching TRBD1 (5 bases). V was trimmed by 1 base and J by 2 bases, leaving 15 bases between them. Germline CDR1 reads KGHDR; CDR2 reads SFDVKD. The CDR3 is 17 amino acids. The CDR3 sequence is CATSDLGSGHTTDTQYF. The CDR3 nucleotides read TGTGCCACCAGTGATTTAGGGTCCGGACATACCACAGATACGCAGTATTTT.

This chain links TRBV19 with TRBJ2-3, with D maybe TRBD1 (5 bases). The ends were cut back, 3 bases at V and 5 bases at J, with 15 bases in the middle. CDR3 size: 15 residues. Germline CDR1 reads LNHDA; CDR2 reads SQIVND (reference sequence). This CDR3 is CASSIDSAQQDTQYF. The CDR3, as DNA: TGTGCCAGTAGTATCGACAGCGCCCAACAAGATACGCAGTATTTT.

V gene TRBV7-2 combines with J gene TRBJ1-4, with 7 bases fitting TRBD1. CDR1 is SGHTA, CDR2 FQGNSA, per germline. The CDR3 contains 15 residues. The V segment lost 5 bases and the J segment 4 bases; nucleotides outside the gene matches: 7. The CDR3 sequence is CASSPRYRGNEKLFF. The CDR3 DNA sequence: TGTGCCAGCAGCCCCCGTTACAGGGGTAATGAAAAACTGTTTTTT.

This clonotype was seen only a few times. The CDR3 region has the DNA TGTGCCAGCAGCCCGAGAGGTATAGCCTATGAGCAGTTCTTC. Protein: CASSPRGIAYEQFF. The chain uses TRBV3-1 and TRBJ2-1; D ambiguous. The CDR3 is 14 residues long. CDR1 is LGHDT, CDR2 YNNKEL, per germline (reference sequence). The V end was cut by 4 bases, the J end by 8 bases, with 15 bases between.

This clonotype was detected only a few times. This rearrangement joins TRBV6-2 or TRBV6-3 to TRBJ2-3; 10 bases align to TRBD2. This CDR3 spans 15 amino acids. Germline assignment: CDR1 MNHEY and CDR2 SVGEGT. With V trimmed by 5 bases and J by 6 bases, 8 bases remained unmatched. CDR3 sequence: CASSDTSGERDTQYF. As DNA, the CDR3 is TGTGCCAGCAGTGACACTAGCGGGGAGAGGGATACGCAGTATTTT.

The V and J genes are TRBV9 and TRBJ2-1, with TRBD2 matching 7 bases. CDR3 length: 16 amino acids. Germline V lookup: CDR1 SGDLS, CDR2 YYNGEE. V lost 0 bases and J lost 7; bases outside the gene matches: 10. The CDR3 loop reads CASSVARLAGGNEQFF. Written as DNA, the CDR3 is TGTGCCAGCAGCGTAGCGAGACTAGCCGGAGGGAATGAGCAGTTCTTC. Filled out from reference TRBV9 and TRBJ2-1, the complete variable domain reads DSGVTQTPKHLITATGQRVTLRCSPRSGDLSVYWYQQSLDQGLQFLIQYYNGEERAKGNILERFSAQQFPDLHSELNLSSLELGDSALYFCASSVARLAGGNEQFFGPGTRLTVL.

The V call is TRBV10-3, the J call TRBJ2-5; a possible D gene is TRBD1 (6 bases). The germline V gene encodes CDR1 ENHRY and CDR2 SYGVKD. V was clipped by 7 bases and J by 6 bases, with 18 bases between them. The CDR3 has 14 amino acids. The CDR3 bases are TGTGCCATCAACAGGGCTGGGATTCTAAAGACCCAGTACTTC. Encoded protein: CAINRAGILKTQYF.

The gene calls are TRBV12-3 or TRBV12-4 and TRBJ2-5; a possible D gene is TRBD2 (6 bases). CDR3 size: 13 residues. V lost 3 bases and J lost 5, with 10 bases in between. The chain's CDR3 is CASSFAGYETQYF. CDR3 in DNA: TGTGCCAGCAGTTTTGCGGGGTACGAGACCCAGTACTTC.

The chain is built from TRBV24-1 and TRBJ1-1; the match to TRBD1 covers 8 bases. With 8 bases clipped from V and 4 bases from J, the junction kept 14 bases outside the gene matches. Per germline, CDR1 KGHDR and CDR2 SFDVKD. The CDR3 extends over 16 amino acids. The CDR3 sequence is CATIDRGPIEGTEAFF. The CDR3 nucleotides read TGTGCCACCATCGACAGGGGACCCATTGAGGGCACTGAAGCTTTCTTT.

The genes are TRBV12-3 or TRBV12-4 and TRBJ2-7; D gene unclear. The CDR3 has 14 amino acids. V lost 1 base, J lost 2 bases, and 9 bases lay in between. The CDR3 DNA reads TGTGCCAGCAGTTTAGGTGGCGACCCCTACGAGCAGTACTTC. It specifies CASSLGGDPYEQYF.

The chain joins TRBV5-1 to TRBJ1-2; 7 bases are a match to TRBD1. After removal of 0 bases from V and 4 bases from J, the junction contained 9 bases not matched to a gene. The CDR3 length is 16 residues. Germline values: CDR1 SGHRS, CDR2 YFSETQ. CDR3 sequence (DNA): TGCGCCAGCAGCTTGGCCGGACAGGAAACTTTCTATGGCTACACCTTC. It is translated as CASSLAGQETFYGYTF.

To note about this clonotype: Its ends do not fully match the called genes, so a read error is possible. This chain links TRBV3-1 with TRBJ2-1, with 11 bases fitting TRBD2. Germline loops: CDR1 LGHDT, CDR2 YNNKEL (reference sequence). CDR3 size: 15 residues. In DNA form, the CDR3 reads TGTGCCAGCAGGCTGACTAGCGGGGAATACAATGAGAAGTTCTTC. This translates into CASRLTSGEYNEKFF.

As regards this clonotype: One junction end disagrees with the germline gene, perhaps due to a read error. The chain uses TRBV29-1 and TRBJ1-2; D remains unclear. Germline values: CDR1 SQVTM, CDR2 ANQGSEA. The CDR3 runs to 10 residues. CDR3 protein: CSVGNYSYTF. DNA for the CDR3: TGCAGCGTTGGTAACTATAGCTACACCTTC.

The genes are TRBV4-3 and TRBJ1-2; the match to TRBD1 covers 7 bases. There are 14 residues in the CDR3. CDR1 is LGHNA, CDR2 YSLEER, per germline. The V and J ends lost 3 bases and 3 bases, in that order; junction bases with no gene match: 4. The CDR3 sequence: CASSHLTGDYGYTF. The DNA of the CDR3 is TGCGCCAGCAGCCACCTAACAGGGGACTATGGCTACACCTTC.

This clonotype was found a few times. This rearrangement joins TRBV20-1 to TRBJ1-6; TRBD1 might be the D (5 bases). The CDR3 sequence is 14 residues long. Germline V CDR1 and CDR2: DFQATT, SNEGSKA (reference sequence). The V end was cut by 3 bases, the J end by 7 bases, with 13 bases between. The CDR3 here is CSARVGQPNSPLHF. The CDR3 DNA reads TGCAGTGCTAGGGTGGGGCAGCCCAATTCACCCCTCCACTTT.

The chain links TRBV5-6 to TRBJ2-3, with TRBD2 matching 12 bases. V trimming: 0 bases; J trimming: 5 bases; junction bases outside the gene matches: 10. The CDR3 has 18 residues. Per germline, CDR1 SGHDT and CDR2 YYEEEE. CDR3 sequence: CASSLVLLAGGEVDTQYF. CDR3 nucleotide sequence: TGTGCCAGCAGCTTGGTCCTACTAGCGGGGGGCGAGGTAGATACGCAGTATTTT.

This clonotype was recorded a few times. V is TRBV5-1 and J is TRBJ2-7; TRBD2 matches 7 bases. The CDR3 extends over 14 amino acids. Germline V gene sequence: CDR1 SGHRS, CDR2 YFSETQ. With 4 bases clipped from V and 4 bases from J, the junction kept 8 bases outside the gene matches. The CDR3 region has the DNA TGCGCCAGCAGCACAACCGGGACTATATACGAGCAGTACTTC. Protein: CASSTTGTIYEQYF.

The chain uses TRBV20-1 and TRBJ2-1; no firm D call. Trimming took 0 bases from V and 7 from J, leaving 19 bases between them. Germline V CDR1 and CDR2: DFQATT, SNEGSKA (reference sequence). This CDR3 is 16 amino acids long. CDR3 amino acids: CSARDLKQYNGNEQFF. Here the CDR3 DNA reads TGCAGTGCTAGAGATCTTAAGCAGTATAATGGAAATGAGCAGTTCTTC.

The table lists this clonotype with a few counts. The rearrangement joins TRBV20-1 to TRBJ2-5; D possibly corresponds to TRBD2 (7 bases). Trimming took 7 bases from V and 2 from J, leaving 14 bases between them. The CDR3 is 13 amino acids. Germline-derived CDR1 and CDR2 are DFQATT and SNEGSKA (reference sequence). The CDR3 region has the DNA TGCAGTGTAAAGGGGGGGGTTCAAGAGACCCAGTACTTC. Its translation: CSVKGGVQETQYF.

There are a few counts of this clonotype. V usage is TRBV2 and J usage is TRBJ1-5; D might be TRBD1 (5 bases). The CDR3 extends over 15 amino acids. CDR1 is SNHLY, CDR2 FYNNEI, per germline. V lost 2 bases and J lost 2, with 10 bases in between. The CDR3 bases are TGTGCCAGCAGTGAATGGGGCGCGGGCAATCAGCCCCAGCATTTT. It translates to CASSEWGAGNQPQHF.

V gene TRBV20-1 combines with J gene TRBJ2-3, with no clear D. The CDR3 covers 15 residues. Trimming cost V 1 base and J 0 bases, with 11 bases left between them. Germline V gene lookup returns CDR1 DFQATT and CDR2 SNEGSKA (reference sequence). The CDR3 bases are TGCAGTGCTAGAGTTCTGGGCGGAAGCACAGATACGCAGTATTTT. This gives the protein CSARVLGGSTDTQYF.

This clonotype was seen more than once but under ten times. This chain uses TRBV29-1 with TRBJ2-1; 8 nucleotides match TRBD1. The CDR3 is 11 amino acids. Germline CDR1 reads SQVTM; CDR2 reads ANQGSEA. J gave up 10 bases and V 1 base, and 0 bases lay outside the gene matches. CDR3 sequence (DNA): TGCAGCGTTGAAGCAGGGGGCGAGCAGTTCTTC. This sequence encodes CSVEAGGEQFF.

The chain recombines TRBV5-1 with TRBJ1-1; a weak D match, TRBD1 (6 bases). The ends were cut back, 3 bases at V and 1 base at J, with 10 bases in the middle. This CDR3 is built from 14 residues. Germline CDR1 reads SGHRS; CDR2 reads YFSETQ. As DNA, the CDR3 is TGCGCCAGCAGCTCAGCACAGGGGAACACTGAAGCTTTCTTT. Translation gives CASSSAQGNTEAFF.

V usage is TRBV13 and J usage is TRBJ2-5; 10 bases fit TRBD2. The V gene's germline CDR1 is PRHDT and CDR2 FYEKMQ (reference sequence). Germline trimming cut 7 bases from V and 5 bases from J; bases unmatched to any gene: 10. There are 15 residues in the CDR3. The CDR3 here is CASNKAGGLYETQYF. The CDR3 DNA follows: TGTGCCAGCAATAAAGCGGGGGGGCTATATGAGACCCAGTACTTC.

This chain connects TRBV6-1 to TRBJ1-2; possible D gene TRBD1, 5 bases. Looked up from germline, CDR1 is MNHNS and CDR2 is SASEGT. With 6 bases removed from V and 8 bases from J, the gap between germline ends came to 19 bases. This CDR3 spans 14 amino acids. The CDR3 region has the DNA TGTGCCAGCAGCCCTCGATGGGACTTTTTCGGCTACACCTTC. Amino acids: CASSPRWDFFGYTF.

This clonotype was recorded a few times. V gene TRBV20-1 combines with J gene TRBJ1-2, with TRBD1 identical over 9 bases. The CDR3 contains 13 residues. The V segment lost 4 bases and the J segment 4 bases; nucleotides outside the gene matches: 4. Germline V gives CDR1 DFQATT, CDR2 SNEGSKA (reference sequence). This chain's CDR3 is CSAKGTGTYGYTF. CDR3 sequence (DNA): TGCAGTGCTAAAGGGACAGGGACCTATGGCTACACCTTC.

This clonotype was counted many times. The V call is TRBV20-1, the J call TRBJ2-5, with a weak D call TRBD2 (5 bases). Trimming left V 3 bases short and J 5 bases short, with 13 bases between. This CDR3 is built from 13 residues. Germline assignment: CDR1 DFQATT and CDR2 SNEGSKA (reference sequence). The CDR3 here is CSARRTGIETQYF. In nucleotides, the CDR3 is TGCAGTGCTAGGAGAACGGGGATCGAGACCCAGTACTTC.

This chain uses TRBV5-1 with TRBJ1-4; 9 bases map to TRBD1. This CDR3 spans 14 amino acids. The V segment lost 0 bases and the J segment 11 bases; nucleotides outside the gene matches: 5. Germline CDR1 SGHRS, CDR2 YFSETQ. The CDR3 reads CASSLAGTGKKLFF. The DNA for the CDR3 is TGCGCCAGCAGCTTGGCCGGGACAGGGAAGAAACTGTTTTTT. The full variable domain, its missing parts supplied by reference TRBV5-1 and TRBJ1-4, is KAGVTQTPRYLIKTRGQQVTLSCSPISGHRSVSWYQQTPGQGLQFLFEYFSETQRNKGNFPGRFSGRQFSNSRSEMNVSTLELGDSALYLCASSLAGTGKKLFFGSGTQLSVL.

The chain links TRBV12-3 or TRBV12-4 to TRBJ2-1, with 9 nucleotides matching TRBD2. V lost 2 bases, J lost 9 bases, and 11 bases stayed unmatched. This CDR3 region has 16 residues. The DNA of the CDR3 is TGTGCCAGCAGTTTAAGGACTAGCGCCTCCCACAGTGAGCAGTTCTTC. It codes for CASSLRTSASHSEQFF.